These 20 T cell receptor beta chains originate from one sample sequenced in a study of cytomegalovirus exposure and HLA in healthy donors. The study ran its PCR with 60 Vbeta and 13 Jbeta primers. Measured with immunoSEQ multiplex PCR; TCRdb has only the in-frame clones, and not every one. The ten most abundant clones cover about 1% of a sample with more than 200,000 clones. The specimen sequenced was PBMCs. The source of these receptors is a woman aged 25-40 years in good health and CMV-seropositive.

DNA for the CDR3: TGCGCCAGCAGACCGGGGACAGGGGATGAAAAACTGTTTTTT. Translating gives CASRPGTGDEKLFF. This chain uses TRBV5-1 with TRBJ1-4; TRBD1 matches at 10 bases. V dropped 5 bases and J dropped 6; count of bases not matched to a gene: 4. CDR3 size: 14 residues. The germline gives CDR1 SGHRS, CDR2 YFSETQ. Combining the CDR3 with reference TRBV5-1 and TRBJ1-4 gives the whole variable domain KAGVTQTPRYLIKTRGQQVTLSCSPISGHRSVSWYQQTPGQGLQFLFEYFSETQRNKGNFPGRFSGRQFSNSRSEMNVSTLELGDSALYLCASRPGTGDEKLFFGSGTQLSVL.

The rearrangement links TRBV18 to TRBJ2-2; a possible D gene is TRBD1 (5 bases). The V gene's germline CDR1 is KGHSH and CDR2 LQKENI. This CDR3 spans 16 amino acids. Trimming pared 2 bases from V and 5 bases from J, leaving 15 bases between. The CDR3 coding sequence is TGTGCCAGCTCACCAATGACAGACGAAGGTACCGGGGAGCTGTTTTTT. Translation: CASSPMTDEGTGELFF. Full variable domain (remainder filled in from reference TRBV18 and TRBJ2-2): NAGVMQNPRHLVRRRGQEARLRCSPMKGHSHVYWYRQLPEEGLKFMVYLQKENIIDESGMPKERFSAEFPKEGPSILRIQQVVRGDSAAYFCASSPMTDEGTGELFFGEGSRLTVL.

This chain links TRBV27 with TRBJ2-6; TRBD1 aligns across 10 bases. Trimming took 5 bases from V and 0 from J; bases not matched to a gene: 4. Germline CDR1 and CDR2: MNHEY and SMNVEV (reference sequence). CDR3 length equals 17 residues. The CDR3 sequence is CASSPGQGSSGANVLTF. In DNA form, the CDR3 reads TGTGCCAGCAGTCCGGGACAGGGGAGCTCTGGGGCCAACGTCCTGACTTTC. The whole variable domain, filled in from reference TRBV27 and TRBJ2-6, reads EAQVTQNPRYLITVTGKKLTVTCSQNMNHEYMSWYRQDPGLGLRQIYYSMNVEVTDKGDVPEGYKVSRKEKRNFPLILESPSPNQTSLYFCASSPGQGSSGANVLTFGAGSRLTVL.

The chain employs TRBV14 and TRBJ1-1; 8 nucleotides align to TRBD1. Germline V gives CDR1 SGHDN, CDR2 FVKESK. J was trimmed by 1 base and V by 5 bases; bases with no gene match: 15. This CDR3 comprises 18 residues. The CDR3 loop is CASSVRQGLEWGNTEAFF. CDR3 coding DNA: TGTGCCAGCAGCGTTCGACAGGGGCTTGAGTGGGGGAACACTGAAGCTTTCTTT.

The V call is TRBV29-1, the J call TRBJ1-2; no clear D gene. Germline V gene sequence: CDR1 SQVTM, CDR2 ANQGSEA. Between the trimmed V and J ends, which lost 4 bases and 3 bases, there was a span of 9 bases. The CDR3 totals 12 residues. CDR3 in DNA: TGCAGCGTTGTTTACAGAGACTATGGCTACACCTTC. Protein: CSVVYRDYGYTF.

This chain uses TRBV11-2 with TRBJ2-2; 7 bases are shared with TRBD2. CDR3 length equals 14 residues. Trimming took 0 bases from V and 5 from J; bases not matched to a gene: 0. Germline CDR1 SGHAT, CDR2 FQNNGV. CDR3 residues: CASSLDGGTGELFF. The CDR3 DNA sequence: TGTGCCAGCAGCTTAGACGGGGGGACCGGGGAGCTGTTTTTT.

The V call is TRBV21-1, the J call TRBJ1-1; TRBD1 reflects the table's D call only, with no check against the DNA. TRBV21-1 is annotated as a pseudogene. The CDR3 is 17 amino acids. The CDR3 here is CASSKVTGGMRHTEAFF. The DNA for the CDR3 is TGTGCCAGCAGCAAGGTTACAGGGGGCATGAGACACACTGAAGCTTTCTTT.

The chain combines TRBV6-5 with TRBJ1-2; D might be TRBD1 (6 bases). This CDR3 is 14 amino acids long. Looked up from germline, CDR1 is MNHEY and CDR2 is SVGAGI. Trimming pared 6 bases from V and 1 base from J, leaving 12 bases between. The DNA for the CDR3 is TGTGCCAGCAGAGAGACAGGCCTTAACTATGGCTACACCTTC. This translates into CASRETGLNYGYTF.

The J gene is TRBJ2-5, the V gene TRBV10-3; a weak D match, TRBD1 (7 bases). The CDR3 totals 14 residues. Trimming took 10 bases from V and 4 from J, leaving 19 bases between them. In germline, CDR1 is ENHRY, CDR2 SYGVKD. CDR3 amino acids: CATAGTAVGETQYF. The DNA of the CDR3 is TGTGCCACCGCGGGGACAGCGGTGGGAGAGACCCAGTACTTC.

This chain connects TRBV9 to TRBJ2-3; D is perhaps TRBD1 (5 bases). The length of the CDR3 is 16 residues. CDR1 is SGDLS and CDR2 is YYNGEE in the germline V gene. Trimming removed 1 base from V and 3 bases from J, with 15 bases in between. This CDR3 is CASSVRNQGITDTQYF. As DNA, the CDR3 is TGTGCCAGCAGCGTACGGAACCAGGGCATAACAGATACGCAGTATTTT.

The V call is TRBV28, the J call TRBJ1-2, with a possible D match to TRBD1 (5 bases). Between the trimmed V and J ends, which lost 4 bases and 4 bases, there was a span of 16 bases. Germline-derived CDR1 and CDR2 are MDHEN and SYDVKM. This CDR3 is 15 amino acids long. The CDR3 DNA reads TGTGCCAGCAGTTCTGGGCAGGGCCTTTCCTATGGCTACACCTTC. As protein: CASSSGQGLSYGYTF.

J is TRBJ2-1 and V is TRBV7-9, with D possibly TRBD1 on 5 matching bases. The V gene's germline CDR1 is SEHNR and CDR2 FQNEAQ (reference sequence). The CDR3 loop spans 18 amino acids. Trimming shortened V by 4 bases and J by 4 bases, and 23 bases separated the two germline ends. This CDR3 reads CASSWLVEPGRYYNEQFF. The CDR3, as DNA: TGTGCCAGCAGCTGGTTAGTGGAGCCAGGGCGCTATTACAATGAGCAGTTCTTC.

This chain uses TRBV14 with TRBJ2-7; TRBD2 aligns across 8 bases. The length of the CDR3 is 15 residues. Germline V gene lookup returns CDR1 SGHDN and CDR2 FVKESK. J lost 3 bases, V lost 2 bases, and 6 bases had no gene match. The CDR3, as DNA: TGTGCCAGCAGCCAACCCGGGACTAGTGGCTACGAGCAGTACTTC. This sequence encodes CASSQPGTSGYEQYF.

The CDR3 DNA reads TGTGCCAGCAGTTTACCCTCTAGCGGGAGGTACAATGAGCAGTTCTTC. Its translation is CASSLPSSGRYNEQFF. The chain carries TRBV28 and TRBJ2-1; 11 bases fit TRBD2. The CDR3 loop spans 16 amino acids. CDR1 is MDHEN and CDR2 is SYDVKM in the germline V gene. V was pared by 2 bases and J by 4 bases, with 4 bases of the junction left unmatched.

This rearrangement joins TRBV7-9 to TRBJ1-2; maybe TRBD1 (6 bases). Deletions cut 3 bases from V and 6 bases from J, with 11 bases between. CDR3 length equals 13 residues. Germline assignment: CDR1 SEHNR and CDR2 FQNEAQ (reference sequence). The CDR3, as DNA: TGTGCCAGCAGCTTTGCGGGGGCGAATGGCTACACCTTC. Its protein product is CASSFAGANGYTF.

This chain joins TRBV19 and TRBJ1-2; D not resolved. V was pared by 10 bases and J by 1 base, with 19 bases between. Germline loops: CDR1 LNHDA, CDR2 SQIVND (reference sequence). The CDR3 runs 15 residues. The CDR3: CATARSGLINYGYTF. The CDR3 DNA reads TGTGCCACCGCCAGGTCCGGACTGATTAACTATGGCTACACCTTC.

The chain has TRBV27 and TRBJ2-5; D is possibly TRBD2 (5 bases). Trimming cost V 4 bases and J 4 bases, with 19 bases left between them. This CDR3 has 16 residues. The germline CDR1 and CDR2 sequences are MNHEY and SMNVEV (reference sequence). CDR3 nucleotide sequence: TGTGCCAGCAGTTCCACCTGGCTTCGGGGTCCAGAGACCCAGTACTTC. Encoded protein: CASSSTWLRGPETQYF.

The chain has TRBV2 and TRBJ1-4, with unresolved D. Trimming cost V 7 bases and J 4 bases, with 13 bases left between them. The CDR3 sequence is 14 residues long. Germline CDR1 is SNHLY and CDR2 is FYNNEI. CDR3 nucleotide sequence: TGTGCCAGCATGTACTCGGGTCTTAATGAAAAACTGTTTTTT. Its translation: CASMYSGLNEKLFF.

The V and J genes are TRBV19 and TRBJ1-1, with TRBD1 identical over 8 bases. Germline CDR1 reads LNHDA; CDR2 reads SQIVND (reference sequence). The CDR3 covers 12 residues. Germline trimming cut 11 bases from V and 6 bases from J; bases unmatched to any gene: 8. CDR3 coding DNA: TGTGCCTCAAAGGACAGGGAGGCTGAAGCTTTCTTT. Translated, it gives CASKDREAEAFF.

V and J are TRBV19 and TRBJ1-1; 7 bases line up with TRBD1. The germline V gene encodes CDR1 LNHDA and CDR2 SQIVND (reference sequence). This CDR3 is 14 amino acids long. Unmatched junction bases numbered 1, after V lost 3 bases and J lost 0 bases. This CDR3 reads CASSMTGMNTEAFF. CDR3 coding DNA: TGTGCCAGTAGTATGACAGGGATGAACACTGAAGCTTTCTTT.